This is a list of T cell receptor beta chains from one sample in a study of CD8+CD57+ T cells in acquired aplastic anemia. TCRdb processed the reads anew with MiXCR; each CDR3 protein has one entry. This table holds 260,000 or so distinct CDR3 sequences, 70% to 85% found once. The material sequenced was sorted CD4+, CD8+, or CD8+CD57+ T cells (not recorded which) from PBMCs. The receptor set was obtained from a human donor with aplastic anemia. Each CDR3 is given with its conserved first and last residue. Fields, in order: J gene, clone size, D gene, V gene, CDR3 protein, CDR3 DNA. D genes are given only for firm matches. The listing skips clone size in some rows; elsewhere it reads once, few, many or a size class.

TRBJ2-3,-,-,TRBV7-2,CASSPRRASTDTQYF,TGTGCCAGCAGCCCCAGGCGGGCTAGCACAGATACGCAGTATTTT
TRBJ1-1,-,-,TRBV4-1,CASSRDQNTEAFF,TGCGCCAGCAGCAGGGATCAGAACACTGAAGCTTTCTTT
TRBJ2-3,-,-,TRBV9,CASSLTSGTGDTQYF,TGTGCCAGCAGCTTGACTAGCGGGACAGGGGACACGCAGTATTTT
TRBJ2-3,-,-,TRBV7-9,CASGVGSRGTQYF,TGTGCCAGCGGGGTCGGGAGCAGAGGTACGCAGTATTTT
TRBJ2-7,-,-,TRBV14,CASSLVGWLHNEQYF,TGTGCCAGCAGCTTAGTGGGGTGGCTACACAACGAGCAGTACTTC
TRBJ1-2,-,-,TRBV9,CASSVGSDTQYFGTF,-
TRBJ1-5,-,-,TRBV7-2,CASSLFLPDTATQF,TGTGCCAGCAGCTTATTTTTGCCAGACACAGCTACGCAGTTT
TRBJ2-3,-,-,TRBV7-9,CASSHAGGEQPYVF,TGTGCCAGCAGCCATGCGGGCGGGGAGCAGCCGTACGTCTTT
TRBJ2-3,-,TRBD1,TRBV5-1,CASIDLGQGAQYF,TGTGCCAGCATCGACTTGGGACAGGGGGCGCAGTATTTT
TRBJ2-4,-,-,TRBV10-1,CASSVQGMGYGEHIQYF,TGCGCCAGCAGCGTACAGGGTATGGGTTACGGGGAACACATTCAGTACTTC
TRBJ2-1,-,-,TRBV7-2,CASSLGAIRTESF,TGTGCCAGCAGCTTAGGGGCGATCCGCACAGAGTCCTTC
TRBJ2-1,-,-,TRBV7-8,CASSLALEGSYGYQFF,TGTGCCAGCAGCTTAGCGCTGGAGGGGAGCTATGGCTACCAGTTCTTC
TRBJ2-7,-,-,TRBV11-3,CASSLDLTGGGYEQYF,TGTGCCAGCAGCTTAGATCTGACAGGCGGGGGTTACGAGCAGTACTTC
TRBJ1-2,-,-,TRBV11-3,CASSLDPTEHYGYTF,TGTGCCAGCAGCTTAGATCCAACAGAGCACTATGGCTACACCTTC
TRBJ2-1,-,-,TRBV5-5,CASSLESENGQDEQFF,TGTGCCAGCAGCTTGGAGAGCGAAAACGGTCAGGATGAGCAGTTCTTC
TRBJ1-2,-,-,TRBV7-2,CASSLAGDGLMYGYTF,TGTGCCAGCAGCTTAGCGGGGGACGGGCTTATGTATGGCTACACCTTC
TRBJ2-1,-,-,TRBV7-8,CASSLGGIPETFF,TGTGCCAGCAGCTTAGGGGGGATCCCCGAGACGTTCTTT
TRBJ2-1,-,-,TRBV24-1,CATSTVLSEQFF,TGTGCCACCAGTACGGTTCTAAGTGAGCAGTTCTTC
TRBJ1-2,-,-,TRBV5-1,CASSEAGYTF,TGCGCCAGCAGCGAAGCTGGCTACACCTTC
TRBJ1-2,-,-,TRBV11-3,CATSSTGTGYTF,TGTGCCACCAGCTCCACTGGGACTGGCTACACCTTC
TRBJ2-1,-,-,TRBV7-9,CAGRGAGEHEHFW,TGTGCCGGCAGGGGGGCTGGGGAGCATGAGCACTTCTGG
TRBJ2-5,-,-,TRBV9,CASGGAGNSQYLEYF,TGTGCCAGCGGAGGTGCTGGGAACAGTCAGTACTTGGAGTACTTC
TRBJ2-1,few,-,TRBV20-1,CSAHNLLGGANEQFF,TGCAGTGCGCATAACCTTTTGGGGGGGGCGAATGAGCAGTTCTTC
TRBJ2-7,-,TRBD2,TRBV2,CASSIASGADNEQYF,TGTGCCAGCAGTATAGCTAGCGGAGCCGACAACGAGCAGTACTTC
TRBJ2-1,-,TRBD2,TRBV15,CATSRDLGRGGYNEQFF,TGTGCCACCAGCAGAGATTTGGGGCGGGGGGGCTACAATGAGCAGTTCTTC
TRBJ1-6,-,TRBD1,TRBV27,CASSPTAPGGAGNSPLHF,TGTGCCAGCAGTCCAACGGCACCAGGGGGCGCAGGCAATTCACCCCTCCACTTT
TRBJ2-3,-,-,TRBV12-3/TRBV12-4,CASSTTRERTDTQYF,TGTGCCAGCAGTACCACGAGGGAGCGCACAGATACGCAGTATTTT
TRBJ2-3,-,TRBD2,TRBV7-8,CASSLRGSGRSQDTQYF,TGTGCCAGCAGCTTAAGGGGTAGCGGGAGGAGTCAAGATACGCAGTATTTT
TRBJ2-3,-,-,TRBV7-7,CASSSGVTDTQYF,TGTGCCAGCAGCTCAGGTGTTACAGATACGCAGTATTTT
TRBJ2-1,-,TRBD1,TRBV7-6,CASSFSGGGGYNEQFF,TGTGCCAGCAGTTTCTCAGGGGGTGGGGGTTACAATGAGCAGTTCTTC
TRBJ2-1,-,-,TRBV2,CASRNNEQFF,TGTGCCAGCAGGAACAATGAGCAGTTCTTC
TRBJ2-7,-,-,TRBV15,CATSWGQSHEKQYF,TGTGCCACCAGCTGGGGCCAGAGCCACGAGAAGCAGTACTTC
TRBJ2-3,-,-,TRBV7-3,CASGDGGKAMEYF,TGTGCCAGCGGGGACGGGGGCAAAGCCATGGAGTATTTT
TRBJ2-3,-,-,TRBV7-3,CASGDAGAADQYF,TGTGCCAGCGGGGACGCGGGCGCAGCTGATCAGTATTTT
TRBJ2-3,-,-,TRBV7-9,CASSLAGSYGADTQYF,TGTGCCAGCAGCTTAGCGGGTAGCTACGGGGCAGATACGCAGTATTTT
TRBJ1-2,-,TRBD1,TRBV7-9,CASSPRAGGFAYGYTF,TGTGCCAGCAGCCCACGGGCAGGGGGTTTCGCATATGGCTACACCTTC
TRBJ1-1,-,-,TRBV11-3,CASSLDLGEGYTEAFF,TGTGCCAGCAGCTTAGATCTGGGAGAGGGTTACACTGAAGCTTTCTTT
TRBJ1-2,-,-,TRBV7-9,CASSLVREGLVYGYTF,TGTGCCAGCAGCTTGGTGAGGGAGGGGCTGGTTTATGGCTACACCTTC